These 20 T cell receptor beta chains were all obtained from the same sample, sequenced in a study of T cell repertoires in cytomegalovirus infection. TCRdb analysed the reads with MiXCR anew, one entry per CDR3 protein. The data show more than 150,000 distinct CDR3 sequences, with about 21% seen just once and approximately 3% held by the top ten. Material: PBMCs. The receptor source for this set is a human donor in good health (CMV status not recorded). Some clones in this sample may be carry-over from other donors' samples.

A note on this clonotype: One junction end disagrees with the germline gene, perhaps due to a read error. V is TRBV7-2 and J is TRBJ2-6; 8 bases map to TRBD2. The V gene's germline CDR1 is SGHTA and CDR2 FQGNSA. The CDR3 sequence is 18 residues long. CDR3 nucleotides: TGTGCCAGCAGCTTAGTAGCGGGAATGGGCTCTGGGGTCAACGTCCTGACTTTC. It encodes CASSLVAGMGSGVNVLTF.

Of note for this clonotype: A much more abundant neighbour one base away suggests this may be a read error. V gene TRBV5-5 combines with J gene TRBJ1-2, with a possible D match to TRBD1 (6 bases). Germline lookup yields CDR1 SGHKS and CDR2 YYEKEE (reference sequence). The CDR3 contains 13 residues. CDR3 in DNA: TGTACCAGCAGCTTGATGGGGGCTGAAGGCTACACCTTC. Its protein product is CTSSLMGAEGYTF.

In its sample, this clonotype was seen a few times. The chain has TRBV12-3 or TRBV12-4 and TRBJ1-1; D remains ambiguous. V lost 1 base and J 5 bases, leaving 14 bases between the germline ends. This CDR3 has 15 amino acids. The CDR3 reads CASSLVEGLGTEAFF. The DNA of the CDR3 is TGTGCCAGCAGTTTAGTCGAGGGCTTGGGAACTGAAGCTTTCTTT.

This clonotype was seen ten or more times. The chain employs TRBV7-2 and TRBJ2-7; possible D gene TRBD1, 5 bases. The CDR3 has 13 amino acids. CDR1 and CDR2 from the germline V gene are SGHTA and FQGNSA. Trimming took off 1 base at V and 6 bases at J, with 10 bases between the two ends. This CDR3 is CASSLDQGSEQYF. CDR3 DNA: TGTGCCAGCAGCTTAGATCAGGGCAGCGAGCAGTACTTC.

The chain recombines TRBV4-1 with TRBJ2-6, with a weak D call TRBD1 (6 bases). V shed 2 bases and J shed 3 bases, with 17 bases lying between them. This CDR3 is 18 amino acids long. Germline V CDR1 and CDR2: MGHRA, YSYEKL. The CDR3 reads CASSQNAAQGSGANVLTF. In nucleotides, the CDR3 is TGCGCCAGCAGCCAAAACGCCGCACAGGGAAGTGGGGCCAACGTCCTGACTTTC.

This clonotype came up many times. CDR3 coding DNA: TGTGCCAGCAGTTACTCATCGGGAGGTGGGACAGATACGCAGTATTTT. This gives the protein CASSYSSGGGTDTQYF. The rearrangement uses TRBV6-2 or TRBV6-3 and TRBJ2-3, with 7 bases identical to TRBD2. J was trimmed by 3 bases and V by 0 bases; bases with no gene match: 6. There are 16 residues in the CDR3. Germline CDR1 reads MNHEY; CDR2 reads SVGEGT.

The CDR3 DNA follows: TGTGCCAGTAGTATCCAGGGAGGTCAGCCCCAGCATTTT. Amino acids: CASSIQGGQPQHF. The V call is TRBV19, the J call TRBJ1-5; the D gene is possibly TRBD1 (5 bases). The CDR3 loop spans 13 amino acids. Trimming stripped 3 bases from V and 6 bases from J, with 9 bases between. The V gene's germline CDR1 is LNHDA and CDR2 SQIVND (reference sequence).

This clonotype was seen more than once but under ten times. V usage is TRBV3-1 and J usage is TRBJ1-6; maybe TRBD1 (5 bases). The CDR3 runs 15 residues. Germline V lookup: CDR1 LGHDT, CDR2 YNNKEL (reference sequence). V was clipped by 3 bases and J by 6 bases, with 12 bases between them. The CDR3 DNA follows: TGTGCCAGCAGCCAGCAGGGACGGATTAATTCACCCCTCCACTTT. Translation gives CASSQQGRINSPLHF.

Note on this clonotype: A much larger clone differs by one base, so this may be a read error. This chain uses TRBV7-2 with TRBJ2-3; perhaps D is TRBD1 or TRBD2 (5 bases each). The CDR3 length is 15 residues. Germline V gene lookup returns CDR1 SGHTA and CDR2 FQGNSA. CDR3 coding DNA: TGTGCCAGCAGCCCCCCGGGACGTCGCACAGATATGCAGTATTTT. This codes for CASSPPGRRTDMQYF.

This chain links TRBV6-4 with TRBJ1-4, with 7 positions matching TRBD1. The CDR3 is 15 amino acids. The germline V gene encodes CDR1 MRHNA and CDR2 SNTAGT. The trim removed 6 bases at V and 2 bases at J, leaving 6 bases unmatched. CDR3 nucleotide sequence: TGTGCCAGCAGATCACCGGGACAGACTAATGAAAAACTGTTTTTT. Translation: CASRSPGQTNEKLFF.

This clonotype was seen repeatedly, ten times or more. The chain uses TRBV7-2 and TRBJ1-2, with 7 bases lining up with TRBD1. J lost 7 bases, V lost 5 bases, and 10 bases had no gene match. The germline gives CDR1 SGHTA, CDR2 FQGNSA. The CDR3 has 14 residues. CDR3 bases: TGTGCCAGCAGCCCTGCCGGGACAGAAATTGGCTACACCTTC. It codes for CASSPAGTEIGYTF. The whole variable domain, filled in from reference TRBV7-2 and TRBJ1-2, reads GAGVSQSPSNKVTEKGKDVELRCDPISGHTALYWYRQSLGQGLEFLIYFQGNSAPDKSGLPSDRFSAERTGGSVSTLTIQRTQQEDSAVYLCASSPAGTEIGYTFGSGTRLTVV.

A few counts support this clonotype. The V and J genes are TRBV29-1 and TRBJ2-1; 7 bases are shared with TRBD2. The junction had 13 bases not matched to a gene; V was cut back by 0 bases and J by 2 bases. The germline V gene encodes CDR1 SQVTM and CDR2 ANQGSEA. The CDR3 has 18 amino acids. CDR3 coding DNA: TGCAGCGTTGAAGACCCTGGGGCGGGAGCATACCCCTACAATGAGCAGTTCTTC. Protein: CSVEDPGAGAYPYNEQFF.

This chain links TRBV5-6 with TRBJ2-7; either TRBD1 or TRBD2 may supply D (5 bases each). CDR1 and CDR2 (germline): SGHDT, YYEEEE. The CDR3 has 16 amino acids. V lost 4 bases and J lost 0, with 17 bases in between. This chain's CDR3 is CASSREGQGTSYEQYF. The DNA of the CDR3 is TGTGCCAGCAGCCGAGAGGGGCAGGGAACCTCCTACGAGCAGTACTTC.

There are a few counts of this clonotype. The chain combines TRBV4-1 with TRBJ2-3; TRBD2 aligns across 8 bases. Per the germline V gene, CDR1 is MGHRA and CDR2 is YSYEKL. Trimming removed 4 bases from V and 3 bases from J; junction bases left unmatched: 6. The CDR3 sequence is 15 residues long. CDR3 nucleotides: TGCGCCAGCAGCCGGGGAGCGGGGGAGACAGATACGCAGTATTTT. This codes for CASSRGAGETDTQYF.

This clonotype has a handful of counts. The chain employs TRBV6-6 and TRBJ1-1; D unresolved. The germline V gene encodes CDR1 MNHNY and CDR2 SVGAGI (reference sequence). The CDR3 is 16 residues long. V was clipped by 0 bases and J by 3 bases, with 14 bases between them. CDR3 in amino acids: CASSYSSGRRDTEAFF. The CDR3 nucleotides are TGTGCCAGCAGTTACTCGAGTGGCAGAAGGGACACTGAAGCTTTCTTT.

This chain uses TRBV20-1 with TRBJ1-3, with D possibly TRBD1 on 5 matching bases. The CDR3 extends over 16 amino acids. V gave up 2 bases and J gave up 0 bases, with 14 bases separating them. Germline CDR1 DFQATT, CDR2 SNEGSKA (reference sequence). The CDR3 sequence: CSARNTDRLSGNTIYF. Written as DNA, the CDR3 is TGCAGTGCTAGAAATACTGACAGACTCTCTGGAAACACCATATATTTT.

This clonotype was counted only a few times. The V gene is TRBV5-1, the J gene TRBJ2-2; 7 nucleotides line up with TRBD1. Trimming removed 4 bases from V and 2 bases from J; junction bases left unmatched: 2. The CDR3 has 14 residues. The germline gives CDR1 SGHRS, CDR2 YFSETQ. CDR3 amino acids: CASSDRVNTGELFF. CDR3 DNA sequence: TGCGCCAGCAGCGACAGGGTTAACACCGGGGAGCTGTTTTTT.

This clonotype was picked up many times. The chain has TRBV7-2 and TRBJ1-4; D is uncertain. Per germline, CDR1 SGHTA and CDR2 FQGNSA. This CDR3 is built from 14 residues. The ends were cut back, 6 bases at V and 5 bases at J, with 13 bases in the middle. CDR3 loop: CASRSWQINEKLFF. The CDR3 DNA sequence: TGTGCCAGCAGGAGCTGGCAGATCAATGAAAAACTGTTTTTT.

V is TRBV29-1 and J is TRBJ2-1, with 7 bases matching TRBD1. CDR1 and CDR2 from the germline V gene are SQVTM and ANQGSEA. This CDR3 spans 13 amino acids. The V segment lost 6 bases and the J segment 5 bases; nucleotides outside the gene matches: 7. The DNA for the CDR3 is TGCAGCGTGGCCAGACAGGGAAACAATGAGCAGTTCTTC. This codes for CSVARQGNNEQFF.

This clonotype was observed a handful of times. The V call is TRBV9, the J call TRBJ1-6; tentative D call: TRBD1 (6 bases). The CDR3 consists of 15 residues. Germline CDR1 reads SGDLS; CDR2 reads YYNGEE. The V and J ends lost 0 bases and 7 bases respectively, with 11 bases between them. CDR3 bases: TGTGCCAGCAGCGTAGCAGGGGAAGGGAATTCACCCCTCCACTTT. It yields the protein CASSVAGEGNSPLHF.